This T cell receptor (beta chain) was profiled in a study of blood T cell repertoires in COVID-19. Background on the study: The United States, Italy and Spain provided the acute and convalescent COVID-19 samples. T cells, B-cell-depleted T cells, or PBMCs provided the cDNA or gDNA that served as material.

In the source study's methods: The assay estimated nucleated cells by amplifying reference gene primers. Profiled with immunoSEQ multiplex PCR; TCRdb holds only in-frame clones, not every one. The V and J calls and clone size come from that table; D and trimming were worked out from the DNA. The table lists tens of thousands of clones, around 87% of them singletons. Trimming at V came to 5 bases and at J to 7 bases, leaving 11 bases not matched to a gene. CDR3 length equals 15 residues. From germline, CDR1 is LNHDA and CDR2 SQIVND (reference sequence). The sequencing sample was made of peripheral blood. This clonotype originated in a man older than 75 with active or convalescent COVID-19. V is TRBV19 and J is TRBJ1-2, with 9 bases identical to TRBD1. CDR3 nucleotides: TGTGCCAGTAGTCCCAGGGGGGACAGGGCTGGTGGCTACACCTTC. Its translation is CASSPRGDRAGGYTF.